This T cell receptor beta chain is drawn from a study of post-analysis software for immune sequencing data. Study-level background: Clinical courses comprised relapsing-remitting, secondary progressive and progressive-relapsing multiple sclerosis.

Included in the TCR beta cDNA libraries were unique molecular identifiers. TCRdb called the PCR reads again in MiXCR, with one record for every CDR3 protein. The data contain about 820,000 distinct CDR3 sequences, around 50% of them singletons. Regarding this clonotype: Its cognate antigen is unknown.

Study-wide points: Versus controls, multiple sclerosis patients showed significantly lower diversity (normalized Chao1). Five or six TRBV segments were significantly more frequent in patients than in controls. TRBV5-6, TRBV5-1 and TRBV20-1 were among these segments.

This CDR3 contains 16 residues. V lost 2 bases to trimming and J lost 2 bases; unmatched junction nucleotides: 6. The germline CDR1 and CDR2 sequences are SGHAT and FQNNGV. This chain connects TRBV11-2 to TRBJ2-5, with 9 positions matching TRBD2. Sequenced input: blood. This sequence was found in a girl aged 10 to 17 with multiple sclerosis. The chain's CDR3 is CASSLLGRGGQETQYF. DNA for the CDR3: TGTGCCAGCAGCTTACTGGGGCGGGGGGGTCAAGAGACCCAGTACTTC. Filled out from reference TRBV11-2 and TRBJ2-5, the complete variable domain reads EAGVAQSPRYKIIEKRQSVAFWCNPISGHATLYWYQQILGQGPKLLIQFQNNGVVDDSQLPKDRFSAERLKGVDSTLKIQPAKLEDSAVYLCASSLLGRGGQETQYFGPGTRLLVL.